The sample holds a few counts of the clone carrying this T cell receptor beta chain. This sample was included in a study of T cells in Graves' hyperthyroidism and ophthalmopathy. Authors of the study amplified TCR beta CDR3 regions from RNA transcripts. First-round RT-PCR targeting the TCR CDR3 was performed with the HTBI primer set. TCRdb re-derived calls from the multiplex PCR reads in MiXCR, one entry per CDR3 protein. Among 380,000 or so distinct CDR3 sequences listed, approximately 15% were seen once. The germline V gene has CDR1 MNHNS and CDR2 SASEGT. CDR3 length equals 16 residues. With 2 bases clipped from V and 3 bases from J, the junction kept 2 bases outside the gene matches.

Source material: blood. The sequence came from a woman aged 25 to 39 with Graves' hyperthyroidism. V and J are TRBV6-1 and TRBJ2-3; 13 bases are a match to TRBD2. For the CDR3, the DNA is TGTGCCAGCAGTGAACCGGGACTAGCGGGAACAGATACGCAGTATTTT. It encodes CASSEPGLAGTDTQYF.